This TCR beta chain was documented in a study of a mutant IDH1 vaccine in newly diagnosed glioma. Study details: In some groups vaccination began 4-6 weeks post-radiotherapy; others received it with temozolomide. The sex distribution of treated patients was approximately 62% male and roughly 38% female, with a mean age of roughly 40 years.

Broader study findings: Among top peripheral T cell clonotypes, changes seemed unrelated to pseudoprogression.

The CDR3 length is 13 residues. Trimming cost V 5 bases and J 7 bases, with 12 bases left between them. Germline lookup yields CDR1 LGHNA and CDR2 YSLEER. Comments on this clone: Its antigen is not identified.

As for time point: week 23, last vaccination. Topical imiquimod accompanied each vaccine dose, which consisted of 300 ug of mutant IDH1 20-mer peptide. Diagnosis in the donors showed new WHO grade 3 or 4 astrocytomas that were IDH1-mutant and ATRX-lost. The assay was immunoSEQ multiplex PCR, and TCRdb's table has in-frame clones only and misses some. The table shows approximately 35,000 clones, with more than 75% occurring only once. This TCR came from a man in his forties with glioma. This specimen consisted of PBMCs, obtained from a glioma patient whose treatment included an IDH1 peptide vaccine. V is TRBV4-3 and J is TRBJ1-5; maybe TRBD1 (6 bases). The CDR3 region is CASSFDRTQPQHF. CDR3 DNA: TGCGCCAGCAGCTTCGACAGGACCCAGCCCCAGCATTTT.